This TCR beta chain was identified during a study of cytomegalovirus exposure and HLA in healthy donors. Looking at the study overall: Researchers found that roughly 77% of 300 to 450 genotyped donors fell within the Caucasian-associated ancestry cluster.

The germline V gene has CDR1 SGHAT and CDR2 FQNNGV. The CDR3 totals 13 residues. V lost 5 bases, J lost 10 bases, and 15 bases lay in between. The PCR used 60 Vbeta and 13 Jbeta primers. Methods used by the authors: An analysis performed later counted roughly 79 million unique TCR beta chains (roughly 11 million of them shared). The data were produced by immunoSEQ multiplex PCR, yet TCRdb's version contains in-frame clones alone and is incomplete. That table furnishes V, J and clone size, whereas the DNA furnished D and trimming. The sample holds around 160,000 clones, about 74% seen once. The origin of this receptor is a man aged 40-50 years in good health and CMV-seropositive. The genes are TRBV11-2 and TRBJ2-1, with D possibly TRBD2 on 5 matching bases. The sequenced material came from PBMCs. The CDR3 nucleotides read TGTGCCAGCAGCCCCCCAGCGGCTAGAGAGCAGTTCTTC. Translated, it gives CASSPPAAREQFF. Combining the CDR3 with reference TRBV11-2 and TRBJ2-1 gives the whole variable domain EAGVAQSPRYKIIEKRQSVAFWCNPISGHATLYWYQQILGQGPKLLIQFQNNGVVDDSQLPKDRFSAERLKGVDSTLKIQPAKLEDSAVYLCASSPPAAREQFFGPGTRLTVL.